This T cell receptor beta chain emerged from a study of OX40 agonist ivuxolimab in advanced cancers. Study as a whole: Patients in the trial were receiving intravenous ivuxolimab every 2 weeks, at doses of 0.01 to 10 mg/kg. Cancers in dose escalation were hepatocellular, melanoma, renal cell and head and neck. Study-wide results and limits: Clonal expansion was seen in CD4+ and CD8+ blood T cells by week 6 at 0.1 to 3.0 mg/kg.

This clone has just one count. Its antigen remains unknown. Profiling relied on immunoSEQ multiplex PCR, and the TCRdb table lists in-frame clones only, not all of them. Among roughly 61,000 clones listed, 87% were seen once. Blood got drawn at baseline, again on cycle 4 day 1, and then on cycle 7 day 1. Trimming took 4 bases from V and 5 from J; bases not matched to a gene: 11. This CDR3 region has 16 residues. The origin of this receptor is an adult with an advanced solid tumor such as melanoma, head and neck, liver or kidney cancer. The rearrangement joins TRBV23-1 to TRBJ1-2; TRBD1 agrees at 9 bases. TRBV23-1 is an ORF; its function is uncertain. The input for sequencing was CD4+ or CD8+ T cells sorted from blood, taken in a trial of the OX40 agonist ivuxolimab. This chain's CDR3 is CASSPLSGQGTYGYTF. The CDR3 region has the DNA TGCGCCAGCAGTCCTCTTAGCGGACAGGGGACGTATGGCTACACCTTC.